These T cell receptor beta chains were read from a single sample in a study of graft-versus-host responses after intestinal transplantation. No antigen has been assigned to these receptors. The repertoire was sequenced with immunoSEQ multiplex PCR; TCRdb's copy has only in-frame clones and lacks some. The repertoire has roughly 120,000 clones, about 93% of them found once; the top ten carry around 0.12%. The material sequenced was unstimulated CD4+ T cells sorted from spleen or lymph node cells, taken before intestinal transplant. All receptors derive from a human donor who received an intestinal transplant. Each CDR3 is given with its conserved first and last residue. Fields, in order: D gene, clone size, J gene, V gene, CDR3 protein, CDR3 DNA. D genes are given only for firm matches. Expanded clones are given a class, and other clones once, few, many or no size at all.

NA NA TRBJ1-4 TRBV11-2 CASTSVGADEKLFF TGTGCCAGCACTTCCGTGGGCGCTGATGAAAAACTGTTTTTT
NA NA TRBJ1-1 TRBV10-3 CAISRRPDMNTEAFF TGTGCCATCAGCCGACGGCCGGACATGAACACTGAAGCTTTCTTT
NA NA TRBJ2-7 TRBV11-2 CASSALREVYEQYF TGTGCCAGCAGCGCTCTAAGGGAGGTCTACGAGCAGTACTTC
NA NA TRBJ2-3 TRBV28 CATSWGLRGTDTQYF TGTGCCACCTCTTGGGGCCTACGGGGCACAGATACGCAGTATTTT
TRBD2 NA TRBJ2-1 TRBV9 CASSTGTSGKGNEQFF TGTGCCAGCAGCACAGGGACTAGCGGGAAGGGAAATGAGCAGTTCTTC
NA NA TRBJ2-1 TRBV20-1 CSALREFSVFF TGCAGTGCCCTCCGGGAGTTCAGCGTGTTCTTC
TRBD2 NA TRBJ2-3 TRBV11-2 CASSLGASGRDTQYF TGTGCCAGCAGCTTAGGAGCTAGCGGGAGAGATACGCAGTATTTT
TRBD2 once TRBJ2-7 TRBV10-2 CASGLGLAGSQFSYEQYF TGCGCCAGCGGACTAGGACTAGCGGGATCCCAATTCTCCTACGAGCAGTACTTC
NA NA TRBJ1-2 TRBV5-1 CASKLVAGGNYGYTF TGCGCCAGCAAGTTAGTAGCCGGAGGGAACTATGGCTACACCTTC
NA NA TRBJ1-2 TRBV11-1 CASSLARAGGYTF TGTGCCAGCAGCTTAGCTCGGGCAGGCGGCTACACCTTC
NA NA TRBJ2-5 TRBV7-9 CALQVQETQYF TGTGCCTTGCAGGTCCAAGAGACCCAGTACTTC
NA NA TRBJ2-1 TRBV15 CATSRDGRGEQFF TGTGCCACCAGCAGAGATGGTCGTGGTGAGCAGTTCTTC
TRBD2 few TRBJ2-3 TRBV10-3 CAISDREGPDTQYF TGTGCCATCAGTGACAGGGAGGGTCCAGATACGCAGTATTTT
TRBD2 NA TRBJ2-7 TRBV7-8 CASSRRGGAGGSYEQYF TGTGCCAGCAGCAGGAGGGGCGGAGCGGGAGGATCCTACGAGCAGTACTTC
TRBD2 once TRBJ2-3 TRBV29-1 CSVEAGLAVDTQYF TGCAGCGTTGAAGCCGGACTAGCTGTAGATACGCAGTATTTT
NA few TRBJ1-2 TRBV6-5 CASSYRGYGYTF TGTGCCAGCAGTTACAGGGGTTATGGCTACACCTTC
NA once TRBJ1-1 TRBV4-1 CASSQDLGQVVTEAFF TGCGCCAGCAGCCAAGACTTAGGGCAGGTAGTAACTGAAGCTTTCTTT
TRBD1 NA TRBJ1-1 TRBV27 CASSLSGQGAQNTEAFF TGTGCCAGCAGTTTATCGGGACAGGGGGCGCAGAACACTGAAGCTTTCTTT
TRBD1 NA TRBJ2-1 TRBV11-2 CASSGWTGGEQFF TGTGCCAGCAGCGGATGGACAGGGGGGGAGCAGTTCTTC
NA NA TRBJ1-1 TRBV19 CASRTGGLNTEAFF TGTGCCAGCCGGACCGGGGGGTTGAACACTGAAGCTTTCTTT
TRBD1 NA TRBJ2-3 TRBV7-2 CASSLLRGMDTQYF TGTGCCAGCAGCCTTCTCAGGGGGATGGATACGCAGTATTTT
NA few TRBJ2-5 TRBV1 CTSSQLYALCDQYF TGCACCAGCAGCCAATTATATGCACTTTGCGACCAGTACTTC
NA NA TRBJ2-7 TRBV27 CASSLYGYEQYF TGTGCCAGCAGCCTTTATGGCTACGAGCAGTACTTC
NA NA TRBJ2-2 TRBV2 CASSGNTLTGELFF TGTGCCAGCAGTGGAAACACCCTCACCGGGGAGCTGTTTTTT
TRBD1 NA TRBJ2-3 TRBV5-1 CASSLGQGVTDTQYF TGCGCCAGCAGCTTGGGGCAGGGGGTAACAGATACGCAGTATTTT
NA NA TRBJ2-2 TRBV7-3 CASSFGTVGGAGELFF TGTGCCAGCAGCTTTGGCACAGTCGGGGGAGCCGGGGAGCTGTTTTTT
TRBD2 NA TRBJ2-6 TRBV7-3 CASSLIETSGRFGANVLTF TGTGCCAGCAGCTTAATAGAGACTAGCGGGAGGTTTGGGGCCAACGTCCTGACTTTC
TRBD2 NA TRBJ2-1 TRBV10-2 CASSELERGPYNEQFF TGCGCCAGCAGTGAGTTGGAGCGGGGGCCTTACAATGAGCAGTTCTTC
NA NA TRBJ2-3 TRBV5-8 CASSLIGTDTQYF TGTGCCAGCAGCTTGATCGGGACAGATACGCAGTATTTT
NA NA TRBJ1-2 TRBV7-9 CAHERQASRQSGYTF TGTGCCCATGAAAGGCAGGCTTCAAGGCAAAGTGGCTACACCTTC
NA NA TRBJ2-7 TRBV6-1 CASSDLDLPDQYF TGTGCCAGCAGTGATCTAGACCTCCCAGATCAGTACTTC
TRBD1 NA TRBJ2-1 TRBV2 CASRSDLQGYNEQFF TGTGCCAGCAGAAGCGACTTACAGGGGTACAATGAGCAGTTCTTC
TRBD2 NA TRBJ2-1 TRBV7-3 CASSLNGLATYNEQFF TGTGCCAGCAGCTTAAATGGACTAGCGACATACAATGAGCAGTTCTTC
TRBD1 once TRBJ2-6 TRBV2 CASRSGTGANGANVLTF TGTGCCAGCAGATCCGGGACAGGGGCGAATGGGGCCAACGTCCTGACTTTC
NA NA TRBJ1-2 TRBV6-6 CASTRVDGYGYTF TGTGCCAGCACCCGGGTCGACGGCTATGGCTACACCTTC
NA NA TRBJ2-5 TRBV30 CAWALQETQYF TGTGCCTGGGCCCTCCAAGAGACCCAGTACTTC
NA NA TRBJ1-2 TRBV11-3 CASSLGDVRTSNYGYTF TGTGCCAGCAGCTTAGGAGACGTCCGAACCTCTAACTATGGCTACACCTTC
TRBD1 NA TRBJ1-5 TRBV29-1 CSVRFPTGQGYDQPQHF TGCAGCGTTCGATTCCCGACGGGACAGGGCTACGATCAGCCCCAGCATTTT
NA NA TRBJ2-2 TRBV7-9 CASSSNPLHTNTGELFF TGTGCCAGCAGCTCTAACCCCCTTCACACGAACACCGGGGAGCTGTTTTTT
NA NA TRBJ2-7 TRBV7-8 CASSLLAGSYEQYF TGTGCCAGCAGCTTACTCGCGGGCTCCTACGAGCAGTACTTC
NA once TRBJ2-1 TRBV28 CASSGSGFLEKYEQFF TGTGCCAGCAGTGGCTCAGGGTTTCTGGAAAAATATGAGCAGTTCTTC
NA NA TRBJ2-3 TRBV5-1 CASSFGDTQYF TGCGCCAGCAGCTTTGGGGATACGCAGTATTTT